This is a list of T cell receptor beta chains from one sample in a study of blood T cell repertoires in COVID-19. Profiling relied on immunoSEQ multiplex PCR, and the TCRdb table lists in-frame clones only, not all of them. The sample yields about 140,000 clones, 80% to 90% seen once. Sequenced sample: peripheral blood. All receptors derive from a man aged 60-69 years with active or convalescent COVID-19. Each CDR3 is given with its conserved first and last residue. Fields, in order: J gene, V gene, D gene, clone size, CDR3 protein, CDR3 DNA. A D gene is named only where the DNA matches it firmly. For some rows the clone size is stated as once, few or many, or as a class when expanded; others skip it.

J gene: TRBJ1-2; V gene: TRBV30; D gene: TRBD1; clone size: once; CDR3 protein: CAWSGTGGAYGYTF; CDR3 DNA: TGTGCCTGGAGCGGGACAGGGGGCGCGTATGGCTACACCTTC
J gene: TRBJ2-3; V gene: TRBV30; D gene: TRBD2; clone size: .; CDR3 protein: CAWSAGGRYTDTQYF; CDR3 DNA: TGTGCCTGGAGTGCTGGCGGGAGGTACACAGATACGCAGTATTTT
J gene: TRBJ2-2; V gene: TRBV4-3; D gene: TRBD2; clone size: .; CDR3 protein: CASSQVTLAGGNTGELFF; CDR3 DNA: TGCGCCAGCAGCCAAGTTACTCTAGCGGGGGGGAACACCGGGGAGCTGTTTTTT
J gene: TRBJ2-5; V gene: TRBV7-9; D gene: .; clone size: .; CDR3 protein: CASSLVGEETQYF; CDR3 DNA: TGTGCCAGCAGCTTAGTAGGAGAAGAGACCCAGTACTTC
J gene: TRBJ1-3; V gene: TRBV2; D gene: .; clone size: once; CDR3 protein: CASVRSDSGNTIYF; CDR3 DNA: TGTGCCAGCGTGAGGTCGGACTCTGGAAACACCATATATTTT
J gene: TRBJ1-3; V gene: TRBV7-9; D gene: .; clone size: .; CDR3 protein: CASGQLNTIYF; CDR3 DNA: TGTGCCAGCGGACAGTTGAACACCATATATTTT
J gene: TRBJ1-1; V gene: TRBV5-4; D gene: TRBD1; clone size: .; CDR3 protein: CASSLPLGGASAFF; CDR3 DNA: TGTGCCAGCAGCTTGCCTCTAGGGGGCGCTTCAGCTTTCTTT
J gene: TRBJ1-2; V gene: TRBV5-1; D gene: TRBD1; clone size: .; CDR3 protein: CASSPLDGQGSYGYTF; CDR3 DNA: TGCGCCAGCAGCCCCCTTGATGGACAGGGATCTTATGGCTACACCTTC
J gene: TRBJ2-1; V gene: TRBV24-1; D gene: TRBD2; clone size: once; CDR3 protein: CATSDGRDTYNEQFF; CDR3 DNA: TGTGCCACCAGTGACGGGAGGGATACCTACAATGAGCAGTTCTTC
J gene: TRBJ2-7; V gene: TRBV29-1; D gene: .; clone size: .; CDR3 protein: CSAIQGLAYEQYF; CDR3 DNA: TGCAGCGCCATACAGGGCTTGGCCTACGAGCAGTACTTC